This is a list of T cell receptor beta chains from one sample in a study of esophageal squamous cell carcinoma under preoperative chemotherapy. TCRdb processed the PCR reads anew with MiXCR; each CDR3 protein has one entry. The sample records about 9,300 distinct CDR3 sequences, around 48% being singletons. Sample acquisition took place from a patient given preoperative chemotherapy. These TCRs come from a human donor with esophageal squamous cell carcinoma. The donor label of this sample is uncertain. Both conserved end residues are part of each CDR3. A D gene is named only where the DNA matches it firmly. Where a row states a size, it is once, few, many or the class of an expanded clone; other rows omit it.

V	J	D	size	DNA	CDR3
TRBV4-1	TRBJ2-5	TRBD2	medium-sized	TGCGCCAGCAGCCGAAGCGGGAGCACTGGAGAGACCCAGTACTTC	CASSRSGSTGETQYF
TRBV19	TRBJ1-1	TRBD1	.	TGTGCCACCCAGGGACAGGCGAACACTGAAGCTTTCTTT	CATQGQANTEAFF
TRBV6-4	TRBJ2-3	TRBD2	.	TGTGCCGGGGGTCCGGGGGGGCGGGGCGAGGAGACGCAGTATTTT	CAGGPGGRGEETQYF
TRBV6-1	TRBJ2-6	TRBD2	.	TGTGCCAGCAGTGTTAGCGGGGGCTCTGGGGCCAACGTCCTGACTTTC	CASSVSGGSGANVLTF
TRBV19	TRBJ2-3	TRBD1	many	TGTGCCAGTAGGGCGTGGGACAGGGGCACAGATACGCAGTATTTT	CASRAWDRGTDTQYF
TRBV6-1	TRBJ2-7	.	many	TGTGCCAGCGAAAGTTTGCGGGGCGAGCAGTACTTC	CASESLRGEQYF
TRBV12-3/TRBV12-4	TRBJ2-7	TRBD2	many	TGTGCCAGCAGTCCCGGGGGACTAGTCAATGAGCAGTACTTC	CASSPGGLVNEQYF
TRBV6-5	TRBJ2-1	TRBD2	many	TGTGCCAGCAGTTCTAGCGGGAGCGGTGGTGAGCAGTTCTTC	CASSSSGSGGEQFF
TRBV7-8	TRBJ1-1	TRBD1	.	TGTGCCAGCAGCCGGGACAGGGGGAATGAAGCTTTCTTT	CASSRDRGNEAFF
TRBV6-1	TRBJ2-7	TRBD2	large	TGTGCCAGCAGTGAGGCGGGAGGGCACTACGAGCAGTACTTC	CASSEAGGHYEQYF
TRBV7-8	TRBJ2-3	.	.	TGTGGGAGCAGCGCACTAGATACGCAGTATTTT	CGSSALDTQYF
TRBV6-6	TRBJ2-1	.	many	TGTGCCAGCAGTTTAGGTGGGAGGAAGGGGTCCTACAATGAGCAGTTCTTC	CASSLGGRKGSYNEQFF
TRBV7-2	TRBJ2-7	.	many	TGTGCCAGCAGCTGGGACTTTCCCTACGAGCAGTACTTC	CASSWDFPYEQYF
TRBV6-4	TRBJ2-3	.	.	TGTGCCAGCGGTGAGGGGACGTGGGGCACAGATATTCAGTACTTT	CASGEGTWGTDIQYF
TRBV7-9	TRBJ2-1	.	many	TGTGCCAGCAGCTTGACCTCCTACGAGCAGTTCTTC	CASSLTSYEQFF
TRBV11-2	TRBJ1-1	.	many	TGTGCCAGCAGCCCAACGGGGACTTTGGCTTTCTTT	CASSPTGTLAFF
TRBV5-1	TRBJ2-5	.	few	TGCGCCAGCAGCTTTGGGCAGACCCCCCAAGAGACCCAGTACTTC	CASSFGQTPQETQYF
TRBV6-1	TRBJ2-5	TRBD2	.	TGTGCCAGTACTGGCGGGGGGCAAATGAACCAGTACTTC	CASTGGGQMNQYF
TRBV27	TRBJ2-7	.	medium-sized	TGTGCCAGCAGTTCCCCGAGCGGACTCTCCTACGAGCAGTACTTC	CASSSPSGLSYEQYF
TRBV7-2	TRBJ2-7	TRBD2	.	TGTGCCAGCAGCTTTGGGACTACAAACTACGAGCAGTACTTC	CASSFGTTNYEQYF
TRBV19	TRBJ2-3	TRBD1	.	TGTGCCAGTAGTATAGGAAGGGGGCAGGATACGCAGTATTTT	CASSIGRGQDTQYF
TRBV4-2	TRBJ2-1	TRBD2	.	TGTGCCAGCAGCCAGGATCAGCAAGCGGGAGGGCCGCGTGAGCAGTTCTTC	CASSQDQQAGGPREQFF